A single sample gave rise to the 19 T cell receptor beta chains below, sequenced in a study of blood T cell repertoires in COVID-19. Some clones are missing from TCRdb's copy, which holds only in-frame ones; the method was immunoSEQ multiplex PCR. The data contain about 250,000 clones, around 84% of them singletons. The sample comprised peripheral blood. The origin of the receptors is a woman in her thirties or forties who had recovered from COVID-19.

The chain recombines TRBV6-5 with TRBJ2-7, with 12 bases fitting TRBD1. Germline lookup yields CDR1 MNHEY and CDR2 SVGAGI. Trimming at V came to 4 bases and at J to 7 bases, leaving 5 bases not matched to a gene. The CDR3 sequence is 14 residues long. CDR3: CASSSGQGAGEQYF. The CDR3 bases are TGTGCCAGCAGTTCGGGACAGGGGGCTGGTGAGCAGTACTTC.

V is TRBV11-2 and J is TRBJ1-4; TRBD1 agrees at 7 bases. This CDR3 has 16 residues. CDR1 and CDR2 from the germline V gene are SGHAT and FQNNGV. The ends lost 3 bases at V and 7 bases at J; junction bases unmatched: 11. CDR3 sequence reads: CASSFSIDRAGEKLFF. DNA of the CDR3: TGTGCCAGCAGCTTCTCAATCGACAGGGCCGGTGAAAAACTGTTTTTT.

The CDR3 region has the DNA TGCGCCAGCAGCTGGGCAGGCGCAAGGAACACTGAAGCTTTCTTT. It codes for CASSWAGARNTEAFF. The chain combines TRBV5-1 with TRBJ1-1; D uncertain. The ends were cut back, 3 bases at V and 1 base at J, with 13 bases in the middle. Germline loops: CDR1 SGHRS, CDR2 YFSETQ. CDR3 length: 15 amino acids.

The chain couples TRBV4-2 to TRBJ2-7; 10 bases are a match to TRBD1. This CDR3 contains 15 residues. CDR1 and CDR2 from the germline V gene are LGHNA and YNFKEQ. The V and J ends lost 5 bases and 1 base, in that order; junction bases with no gene match: 5. The CDR3 protein is CASSYGQGGSYEQYF. The CDR3 DNA reads as TGTGCCAGCAGCTACGGACAGGGGGGATCCTACGAGCAGTACTTC.

This chain links TRBV6-5 with TRBJ1-1, with 7 nucleotides matching TRBD1. Germline CDR1 is MNHEY and CDR2 is SVGAGI. The V and J ends lost 5 bases and 5 bases, in that order; junction bases with no gene match: 5. This CDR3 has 13 residues. The CDR3 DNA is TGTGCCAGCAGTCGACAGGGCTTTACTGAAGCTTTCTTT. Protein: CASSRQGFTEAFF.

The chain has TRBV5-1 and TRBJ2-7; the match to TRBD2 covers 7 bases. CDR1 is SGHRS and CDR2 is YFSETQ in the germline V gene. The CDR3 consists of 17 residues. J gave up 0 bases and V 1 base, and 10 bases lay outside the gene matches. CDR3 region: CASSLLAGGFSSYEQYF. In DNA, the CDR3 is TGCGCCAGCAGCTTGTTAGCGGGTGGGTTTAGCTCCTACGAGCAGTACTTC.

The chain carries TRBV7-9 and TRBJ2-7; weak D call: TRBD1 (6 bases). Germline lookup yields CDR1 SEHNR and CDR2 FQNEAQ (reference sequence). The CDR3 is made up of 12 amino acids. Trimming shortened V by 9 bases and J by 2 bases, and 11 bases separated the two germline ends. The CDR3 coding sequence is TGTGCCAGTGGGGGCGGAACCTACGAGCAGTACTTC. Residues: CASGGGTYEQYF.

The chain has TRBV7-6 and TRBJ1-4, with unresolved D. The CDR3 consists of 16 residues. The germline V gene has CDR1 SGHVS and CDR2 FNYEAQ. The V end was cut by 5 bases, the J end by 4 bases, with 17 bases between. The CDR3 sequence: CASSPTRRNNNEKLFF. CDR3 sequence (DNA): TGTGCCAGCAGCCCCACCAGGAGGAACAATAATGAAAAACTGTTTTTT.

The rearrangement uses TRBV10-1 and TRBJ2-3; D may be TRBD1 (6 bases). Trimming removed 2 bases from V and 3 bases from J, with 15 bases in between. Germline CDR1 and CDR2: WNHNN and SYGVQD (reference sequence). This CDR3 region has 16 residues. The CDR3 spells CASSEPLGAPTDTQYF. CDR3 DNA sequence: TGCGCCAGCAGTGAGCCGCTGGGGGCACCTACAGATACGCAGTATTTT.

The chain recombines TRBV24-1 with TRBJ1-5; 10 positions agree with TRBD1. The V segment lost 3 bases and the J segment 5 bases; nucleotides outside the gene matches: 3. Germline assignment: CDR1 KGHDR and CDR2 SFDVKD. The CDR3 covers 15 residues. CDR3 sequence: CATSDGDRGHQPQHF. As DNA, the CDR3 is TGTGCCACCAGTGATGGGGACAGGGGACATCAGCCCCAGCATTTT.

This clone was seen only once. The gene calls are TRBV3-1 (or the pseudogene TRBV3-2) and TRBJ1-2; D not resolved. Germline CDR1 reads LGHDT; CDR2 reads YNNKEL (reference sequence). Trimming shortened V by 2 bases and J by 4 bases, and 11 bases separated the two germline ends. CDR3 length: 14 amino acids. The CDR3 sequence: CASSQSTVRYGYTF. CDR3 coding DNA: TGTGCCAGCAGCCAAAGTACAGTACGCTATGGCTACACCTTC.

The chain recombines TRBV5-1 with TRBJ1-3; 8 bases line up with TRBD1. Trimming at V came to 0 bases and at J to 3 bases, leaving 2 bases not matched to a gene. Germline assignment: CDR1 SGHRS and CDR2 YFSETQ. There are 15 residues in the CDR3. The CDR3 DNA follows: TGCGCCAGCAGCTTGGGGACAGGGTTTGGAAACACCATATATTTT. Translating gives CASSLGTGFGNTIYF.

The chain couples TRBV2 to TRBJ1-1; a weak D match, TRBD1 (5 bases). The CDR3 runs to 12 residues. Germline V CDR1 and CDR2: SNHLY, FYNNEI. The ends were cut back, 7 bases at V and 5 bases at J, with 11 bases in the middle. This CDR3 is CASIPGETEAFF. CDR3 nucleotide sequence: TGTGCCAGCATTCCGGGGGAGACTGAAGCTTTCTTT.

CDR3 amino acids: CASSLEGRNTEAFF. Written as DNA, the CDR3 is TGCGCCAGCAGCTTAGAGGGAAGGAACACTGAAGCTTTCTTT. J is TRBJ1-1 and V is TRBV5-1; D unresolved. V was pared by 2 bases and J by 1 base, with 9 bases between. The germline V gene has CDR1 SGHRS and CDR2 YFSETQ. The CDR3 totals 14 residues.

This chain uses TRBV19 with TRBJ1-1, with TRBD1 matching over 9 bases. The ends lost 7 bases at V and 5 bases at J; junction bases unmatched: 14. Germline V lookup: CDR1 LNHDA, CDR2 SQIVND (reference sequence). This CDR3 has 16 residues. In nucleotides, the CDR3 is TGTGCCAGTACCAAACCCGGGACAGGGACTGCTACTGAAGCTTTCTTT. Translated, it gives CASTKPGTGTATEAFF.

This chain joins TRBV4-1 and TRBJ2-5; 11 nucleotides line up with TRBD2. This CDR3 contains 18 residues. The V and J ends lost 3 bases and 5 bases, in that order; junction bases with no gene match: 14. In germline, CDR1 is MGHRA, CDR2 YSYEKL. CDR3 amino acids: CASSQLTTSGGPRETQYF. The DNA for the CDR3 is TGCGCCAGCAGCCAGTTAACTACTAGCGGGGGACCCCGGGAGACCCAGTACTTC.

The V call is TRBV28, the J call TRBJ2-5; 9 bases line up with TRBD1. Germline loops: CDR1 MDHEN, CDR2 SYDVKM. J was trimmed by 3 bases and V by 8 bases; bases with no gene match: 4. The CDR3 has 13 amino acids. The CDR3, as DNA: TGTGCCAGCCGGGACAGGGCGAAAGAGACCCAGTACTTC. This gives the protein CASRDRAKETQYF.

The chain recombines TRBV5-5 with TRBJ2-3; no clear D gene. With 2 bases removed from V and 3 bases from J, the gap between germline ends came to 10 bases. The CDR3 has 14 amino acids. In germline, CDR1 is SGHKS, CDR2 YYEKEE (reference sequence). As DNA, the CDR3 is TGTGCCAGCAGCTTCTATGAGGCGACAGATACGCAGTATTTT. Protein product: CASSFYEATDTQYF. The variable domain in full, with the rest retrieved from reference TRBV5-5 and TRBJ2-3, is DAGVTQSPTHLIKTRGQQVTLRCSPISGHKSVSWYQQVLGQGPQFIFQYYEKEERGRGNFPDRFSARQFPNYSSELNVNALLLGDSALYLCASSFYEATDTQYFGPGTRLTVL.

This sequence joins TRBV7-8 and TRBJ2-5; 7 positions agree with TRBD2. With V trimmed by 3 bases and J by 5 bases, 9 bases remained unmatched. The CDR3 spans 15 residues. Germline loops: CDR1 SGHVS, CDR2 FQNEAQ. CDR3 sequence (DNA): TGTGCCAGCAGCTTTGGGACTATCTCGGGGGAGACCCAGTACTTC. It specifies CASSFGTISGETQYF.